This T cell receptor beta chain was recorded in a study of cytomegalovirus exposure and HLA in healthy donors. Per the germline V gene, CDR1 is MGHRA and CDR2 is YSYEKL. V was cut by 0 bases and J by 7 bases, with 15 bases left in between. The CDR3 runs 15 residues. This clone occurred a few times. The primer mix had 60 Vbeta and 13 Jbeta primers. Using immunoSEQ multiplex PCR, the repertoire was profiled, and TCRdb retains in-frame clones only, with some absent. Altogether about 150,000 clones are present, about 85% being singletons, with the ten largest covering approximately 8%. This TCR came from a man younger than 45 in good health and CMV-seropositive. This chain links TRBV4-1 with TRBJ2-5; possibly TRBD2 for D (5 bases). Sequenced input: PBMCs. The CDR3 reads CASSQESRARGTQYF. In DNA form, the CDR3 reads TGCGCCAGCAGCCAAGAGAGTAGGGCCCGGGGGACCCAGTACTTC.